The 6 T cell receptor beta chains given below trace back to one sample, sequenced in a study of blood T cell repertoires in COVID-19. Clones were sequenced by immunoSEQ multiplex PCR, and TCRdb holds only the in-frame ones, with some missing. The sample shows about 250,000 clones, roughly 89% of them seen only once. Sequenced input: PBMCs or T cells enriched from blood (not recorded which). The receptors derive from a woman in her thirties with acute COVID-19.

CDR3 sequence (DNA): TGCGCCAGCAGCCAGGGAGGGGGGCCGGGCAGCTCCTACGAGCAGTACTTC. Protein product: CASSQGGGPGSSYEQYF. The chain employs TRBV4-1 and TRBJ2-7; D is perhaps TRBD2 (7 bases). Germline V CDR1 and CDR2: MGHRA, YSYEKL. V lost 3 bases and J 0 bases, leaving 18 bases between the germline ends. This CDR3 is 17 amino acids long.

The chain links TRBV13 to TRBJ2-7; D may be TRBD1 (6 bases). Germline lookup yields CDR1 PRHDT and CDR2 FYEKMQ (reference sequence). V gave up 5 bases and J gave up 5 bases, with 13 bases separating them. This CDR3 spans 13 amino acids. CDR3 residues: CASSPPGAHEQYF. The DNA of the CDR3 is TGTGCCAGCAGCCCTCCAGGGGCCCACGAGCAGTACTTC.

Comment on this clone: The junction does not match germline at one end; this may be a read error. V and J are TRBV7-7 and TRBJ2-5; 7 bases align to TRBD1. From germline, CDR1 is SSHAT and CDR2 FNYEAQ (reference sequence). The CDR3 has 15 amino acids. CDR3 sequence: CASSSTTGYQETQYF. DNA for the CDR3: TGTGCTAGCAGCTCAACGACAGGGTACCAAGAGACCCAGTACTTC.

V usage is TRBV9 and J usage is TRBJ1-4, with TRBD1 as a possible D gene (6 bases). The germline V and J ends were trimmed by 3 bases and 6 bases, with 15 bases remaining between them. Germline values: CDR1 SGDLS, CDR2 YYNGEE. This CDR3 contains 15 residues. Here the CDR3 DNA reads TGTGCCAGCAGCGGACTACAGGGAGAAGATGAAAAACTGTTTTTT. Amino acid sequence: CASSGLQGEDEKLFF.

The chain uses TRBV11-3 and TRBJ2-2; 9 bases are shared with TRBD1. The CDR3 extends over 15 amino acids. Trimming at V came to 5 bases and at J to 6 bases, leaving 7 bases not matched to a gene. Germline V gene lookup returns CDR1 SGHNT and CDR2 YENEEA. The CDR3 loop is CASSPRQGGAGELFF. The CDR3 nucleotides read TGTGCCAGCAGCCCTAGACAGGGGGGAGCCGGGGAGCTGTTTTTT. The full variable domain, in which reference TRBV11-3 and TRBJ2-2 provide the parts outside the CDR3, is EAGVVQSPRYKIIEKKQPVAFWCNPISGHNTLYWYLQNLGQGPELLIRYENEEAVDDSQLPKDRFSAERLKGVDSTLKIQPAELGDSAVYLCASSPRQGGAGELFFGEGSRLTVL.

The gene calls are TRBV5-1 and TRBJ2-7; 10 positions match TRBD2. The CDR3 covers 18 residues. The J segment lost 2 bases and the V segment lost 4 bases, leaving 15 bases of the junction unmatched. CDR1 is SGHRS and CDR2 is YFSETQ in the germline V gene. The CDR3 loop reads CASSPFGSSGGRPYEQYF. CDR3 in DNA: TGCGCCAGCAGCCCTTTTGGGTCTAGCGGGGGACGCCCCTACGAGCAGTACTTC.